What follows are 24 T cell receptor beta chains derived from one specimen sequenced in a study of monozygotic twins with inflammatory bowel disease. TCRdb re-called the 5' RACE reads and catalogs CDR3 proteins one per entry, DNA excluded. In total, the table holds under 150,000 distinct CDR3 sequences. Sequencing input: blood. The receptors here all came from a human donor with ulcerative colitis or Crohn's disease, or a healthy co-twin of an affected twin (not recorded which).

V is TRBV7-2 and J is TRBJ1-4. CDR3 length equals 12 residues. Germline V gene data show CDR1 as SGHTA and CDR2 as FQGNSA. The CDR3 sequence: CASSPTREKLFF.

The chain links TRBV19 to TRBJ2-7; TCRdb names TRBD2, which stays unverified in the absence of DNA. The CDR3 consists of 14 residues. Germline V gene sequence: CDR1 LNHDA, CDR2 SQIVND (reference sequence). This CDR3 is CASSIRGDYSEQYF.

The chain joins TRBV19 to TRBJ1-6; TCRdb designates TRBD1, a call that cannot be tested without DNA. Germline CDR1 reads LNHDA; CDR2 reads SQIVND (reference sequence). The CDR3 runs 15 residues. CDR3 sequence reads: CASSTGQGYNSPLHF.

The chain couples TRBV12-3 or TRBV12-4 to TRBJ2-4; absent DNA, TCRdb's TRBD1 call cannot be checked. The CDR3 is made up of 16 amino acids. The CDR3 spells CASSPQGHGGGDIQYF.

CDR3 sequence reads: CASSLSPSATNEKLFF. This chain connects TRBV27 to TRBJ1-4. This CDR3 contains 16 residues. Looked up from germline, CDR1 is MNHEY and CDR2 is SMNVEV (reference sequence). The full variable domain, with the rest looked up from reference TRBV27 and TRBJ1-4, is EAQVTQNPRYLITVTGKKLTVTCSQNMNHEYMSWYRQDPGLGLRQIYYSMNVEVTDKGDVPEGYKVSRKEKRNFPLILESPSPNQTSLYFCASSLSPSATNEKLFFGSGTQLSVL.

The chain joins TRBV7-2 to TRBJ1-2; TCRdb returns TRBD1, unconfirmable since there is no DNA. Germline V lookup: CDR1 SGHTA, CDR2 FQGNSA. The length of the CDR3 is 16 residues. The CDR3 region is CASSPNQPGQGSGYTF.

The rearrangement joins TRBV4-3 to TRBJ2-3; TCRdb gives TRBD2 as the D gene, but with no DNA this cannot be confirmed. The CDR3 is made up of 19 amino acids. Germline-derived CDR1 and CDR2 are LGHNA and YSLEER. The CDR3 is CASSQSVASGGASTDTQYF.

This chain links TRBV5-1 with TRBJ2-5; TCRdb proposes TRBD2, but this gene call is untestable without DNA. This CDR3 is built from 13 residues. Germline assignment: CDR1 SGHRS and CDR2 YFSETQ. The CDR3 spells CASSPEVRETQYF.

The V gene is TRBV4-3, the J gene TRBJ2-1; the D gene TCRdb calls, TRBD2, cannot be checked with no DNA. The CDR3 is 15 residues long. CDR1 is LGHNA and CDR2 is YSLEER in the germline V gene. The CDR3 here is CASSQPGLARDEQFF.

The rearrangement joins TRBV7-9 to TRBJ1-4. From germline, CDR1 is SEHNR and CDR2 FQNEAQ (reference sequence). This CDR3 has 13 amino acids. The CDR3 is CASSLAGEEKLFF. Complete variable domain (other parts from reference TRBV7-9 and TRBJ1-4): DTGVSQNPRHKITKRGQNVTFRCDPISEHNRLYWYRQTLGQGPEFLTYFQNEAQLEKSRLLSDRFSAERPKGSFSTLEIQRTEQGDSAMYLCASSLAGEEKLFFGSGTQLSVL.

This chain links TRBV27 with TRBJ2-7; the TRBD2 assignment by TCRdb is unverifiable without DNA. This CDR3 has 14 amino acids. The germline gives CDR1 MNHEY, CDR2 SMNVEV (reference sequence). This CDR3 reads CASSPGTSSYEQYF.

V usage is TRBV4-1 and J usage is TRBJ1-2; no DNA is available, so the TRBD1 call from TCRdb remains unchecked. The germline gives CDR1 MGHRA, CDR2 YSYEKL. The CDR3 has 13 residues. CDR3 amino acids: CASSQVARDGYTF.

The gene calls are TRBV6-1 and TRBJ1-2; without DNA, the TCRdb call of TRBD1 cannot be checked. The CDR3 extends over 14 amino acids. The germline gives CDR1 MNHNS, CDR2 SASEGT. The CDR3 sequence is CAIRPGQTLRGYTF.

The rearrangement uses TRBV7-2 and TRBJ1-1; TCRdb designates TRBD1, a call that cannot be tested without DNA. The CDR3 extends over 14 amino acids. Germline V gene sequence: CDR1 SGHTA, CDR2 FQGNSA. The chain's CDR3 is CASSGGSGHTEAFF.

This chain's CDR3 is CASSFGDPYEQYF. The chain carries TRBV5-1 and TRBJ2-7. Germline lookup yields CDR1 SGHRS and CDR2 YFSETQ. This CDR3 comprises 13 residues.

The J gene is TRBJ1-5, the V gene TRBV5-1; TCRdb outputs TRBD1, but without DNA this stays unchecked. The CDR3 runs to 15 residues. Germline V gene data show CDR1 as SGHRS and CDR2 as YFSETQ. The CDR3 loop reads CASSPTPTRQQPQHF.

The chain is built from TRBV4-3 and TRBJ2-7; TCRdb picks TRBD1, but there is no DNA to check that call. The germline V gene encodes CDR1 LGHNA and CDR2 YSLEER. The length of the CDR3 is 16 residues. This chain's CDR3 is CASSQYLIPGVYEQYF.

The chain joins TRBV5-4 to TRBJ2-3; as DNA is missing, the TRBD2 call by TCRdb cannot be tested. Germline V gene data show CDR1 as SGHNT and CDR2 as YYREEE (reference sequence). The CDR3 is 15 amino acids. The CDR3 reads CASSLSSGPTDTQYF.

CDR3 sequence reads: CASSLTSGIEAFF. The rearrangement joins TRBV18 to TRBJ1-1. From germline, CDR1 is KGHSH and CDR2 LQKENI. The length of the CDR3 is 13 residues. The full variable domain, in which reference TRBV18 and TRBJ1-1 provide the parts outside the CDR3, is NAGVMQNPRHLVRRRGQEARLRCSPMKGHSHVYWYRQLPEEGLKFMVYLQKENIIDESGMPKERFSAEFPKEGPSILRIQQVVRGDSAAYFCASSLTSGIEAFFGQGTRLTVV.

The chain has TRBV5-1 and TRBJ2-7; TCRdb's assignment of TRBD2 cannot be checked, as there is no DNA. CDR3 size: 14 residues. Per germline, CDR1 SGHRS and CDR2 YFSETQ. CDR3 sequence reads: CASSPSSVSYEQYF. Full variable domain (rest looked up from reference TRBV5-1 and TRBJ2-7): KAGVTQTPRYLIKTRGQQVTLSCSPISGHRSVSWYQQTPGQGLQFLFEYFSETQRNKGNFPGRFSGRQFSNSRSEMNVSTLELGDSALYLCASSPSSVSYEQYFGPGTRLTVT.

V usage is TRBV7-9 and J usage is TRBJ2-2. CDR3 length: 11 amino acids. Per germline, CDR1 SEHNR and CDR2 FQNEAQ (reference sequence). This CDR3 is CASSSSGELFF.

This chain links TRBV20-1 with TRBJ2-5; checking the TCRdb D call of TRBD2 is not possible without DNA. The germline CDR1 and CDR2 sequences are DFQATT and SNEGSKA (reference sequence). This CDR3 region has 14 residues. CDR3: CSGIAGGYQETQYF.

The chain joins TRBV7-9 to TRBJ2-7. The CDR3 has 15 amino acids. Germline V gene lookup returns CDR1 SEHNR and CDR2 FQNEAQ (reference sequence). The CDR3 is CASSSSQGAPYEQYF. Drawing the rest from reference TRBV7-9 and TRBJ2-7, the complete variable domain is DTGVSQNPRHKITKRGQNVTFRCDPISEHNRLYWYRQTLGQGPEFLTYFQNEAQLEKSRLLSDRFSAERPKGSFSTLEIQRTEQGDSAMYLCASSSSQGAPYEQYFGPGTRLTVT.

The gene calls are TRBV29-1 and TRBJ1-4. The CDR3 is 13 amino acids. Germline V lookup: CDR1 SQVTM, CDR2 ANQGSEA. CDR3 residues: CSVEELSNEKLFF.